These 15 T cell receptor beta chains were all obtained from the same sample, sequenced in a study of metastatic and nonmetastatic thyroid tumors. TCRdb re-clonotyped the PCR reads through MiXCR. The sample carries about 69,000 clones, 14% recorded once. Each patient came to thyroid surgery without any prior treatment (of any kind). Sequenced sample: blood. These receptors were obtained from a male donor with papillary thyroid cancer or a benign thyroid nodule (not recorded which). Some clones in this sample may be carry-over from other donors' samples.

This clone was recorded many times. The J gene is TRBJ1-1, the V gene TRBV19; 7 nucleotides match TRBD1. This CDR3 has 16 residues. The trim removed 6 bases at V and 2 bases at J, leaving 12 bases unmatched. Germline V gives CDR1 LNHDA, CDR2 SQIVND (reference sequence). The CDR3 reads CASSSDRVFRNTEAFF. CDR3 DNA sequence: TGTGCCAGTAGCTCTGACAGGGTCTTCCGTAACACTGAAGCTTTCTTT.

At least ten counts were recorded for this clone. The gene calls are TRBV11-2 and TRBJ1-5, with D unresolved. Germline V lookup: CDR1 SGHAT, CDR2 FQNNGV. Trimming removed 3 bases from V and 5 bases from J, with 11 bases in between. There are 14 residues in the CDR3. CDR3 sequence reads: CASSFLGRDQPQHF. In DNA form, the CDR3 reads TGTGCCAGCAGCTTTTTGGGGAGAGATCAGCCCCAGCATTTT. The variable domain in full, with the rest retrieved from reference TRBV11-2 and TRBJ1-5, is EAGVAQSPRYKIIEKRQSVAFWCNPISGHATLYWYQQILGQGPKLLIQFQNNGVVDDSQLPKDRFSAERLKGVDSTLKIQPAKLEDSAVYLCASSFLGRDQPQHFGDGTRLSIL.

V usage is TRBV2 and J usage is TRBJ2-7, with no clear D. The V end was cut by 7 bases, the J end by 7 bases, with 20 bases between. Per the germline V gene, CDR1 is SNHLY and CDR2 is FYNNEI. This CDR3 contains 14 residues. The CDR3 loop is CASMGGNGLWEQYF. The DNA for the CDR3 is TGTGCCAGCATGGGCGGTAACGGCCTTTGGGAGCAGTACTTC.

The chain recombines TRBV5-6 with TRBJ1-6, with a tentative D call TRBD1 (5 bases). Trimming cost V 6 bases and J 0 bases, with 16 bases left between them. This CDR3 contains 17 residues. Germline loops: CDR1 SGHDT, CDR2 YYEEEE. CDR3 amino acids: CASTRGSPSSYNSPLHF. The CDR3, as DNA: TGTGCCAGCACTAGGGGCAGCCCTAGCTCCTATAATTCACCCCTCCACTTT. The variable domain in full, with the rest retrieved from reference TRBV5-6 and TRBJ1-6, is DAGVTQSPTHLIKTRGQQVTLRCSPKSGHDTVSWYQQALGQGPQFIFQYYEEEERQRGNFPDRFSGHQFPNYSSELNVNALLLGDSALYLCASTRGSPSSYNSPLHFGNGTRLTVT.

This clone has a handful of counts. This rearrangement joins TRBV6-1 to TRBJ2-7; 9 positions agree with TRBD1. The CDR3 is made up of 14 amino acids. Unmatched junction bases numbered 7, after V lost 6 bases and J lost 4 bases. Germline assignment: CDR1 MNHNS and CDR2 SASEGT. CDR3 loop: CASRATGGAYEQYF. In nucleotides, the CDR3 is TGTGCCAGCAGGGCTACAGGGGGCGCTTACGAGCAGTACTTC.

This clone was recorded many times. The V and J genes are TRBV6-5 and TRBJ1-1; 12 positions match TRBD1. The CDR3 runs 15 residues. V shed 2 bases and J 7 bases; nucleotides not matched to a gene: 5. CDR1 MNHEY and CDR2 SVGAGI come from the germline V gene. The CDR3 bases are TGTGCCAGCAGTTACCGGGGACAGGGGGCTGTTGAAGCTTTCTTT. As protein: CASSYRGQGAVEAFF.

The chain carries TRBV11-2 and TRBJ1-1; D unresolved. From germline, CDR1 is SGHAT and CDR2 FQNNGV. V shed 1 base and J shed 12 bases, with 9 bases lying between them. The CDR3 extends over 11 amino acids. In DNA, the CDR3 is TGTGCCAGCAGCTTAGCGGAGGTATCTTTCTTT. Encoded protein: CASSLAEVSFF.

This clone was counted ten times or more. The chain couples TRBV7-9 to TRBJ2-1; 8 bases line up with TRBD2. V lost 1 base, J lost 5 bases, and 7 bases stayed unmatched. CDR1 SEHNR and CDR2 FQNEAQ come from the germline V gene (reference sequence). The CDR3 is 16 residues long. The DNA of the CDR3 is TGTGCCAGCAGCTTAGGTACGGGAGGGATCGACAATGAGCAGTTCTTC. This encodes CASSLGTGGIDNEQFF.

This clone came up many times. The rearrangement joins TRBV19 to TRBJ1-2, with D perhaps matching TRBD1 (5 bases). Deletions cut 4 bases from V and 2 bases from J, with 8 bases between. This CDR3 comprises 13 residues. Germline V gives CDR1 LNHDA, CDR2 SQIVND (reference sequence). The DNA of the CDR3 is TGTGCCAGTAGTAGTGACAGAAACTATGGCTACACCTTC. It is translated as CASSSDRNYGYTF.

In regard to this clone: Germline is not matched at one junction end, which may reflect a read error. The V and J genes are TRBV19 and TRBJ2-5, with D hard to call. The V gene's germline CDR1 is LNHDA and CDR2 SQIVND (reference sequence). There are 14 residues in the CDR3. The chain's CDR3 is CASSIDPGQETHNF. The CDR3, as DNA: TGTGCCAGTAGTATAGATCCCGGGCAAGAGACCCACAACTTC.

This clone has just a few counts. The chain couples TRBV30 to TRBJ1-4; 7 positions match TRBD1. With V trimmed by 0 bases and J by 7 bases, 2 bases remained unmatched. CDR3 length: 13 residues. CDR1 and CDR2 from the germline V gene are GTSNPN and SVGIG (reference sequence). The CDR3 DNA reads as TGTGCCTGGAGTGTAGGGGGCGTTGAAAAACTGTTTTTT. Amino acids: CAWSVGGVEKLFF.

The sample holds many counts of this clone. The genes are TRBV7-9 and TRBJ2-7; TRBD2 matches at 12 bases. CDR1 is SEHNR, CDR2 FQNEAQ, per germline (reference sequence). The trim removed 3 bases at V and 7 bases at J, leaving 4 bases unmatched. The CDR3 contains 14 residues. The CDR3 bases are TGTGCCAGCAGCTTGCCGACTAGCGGGAGAGAGCAGTACTTC. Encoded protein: CASSLPTSGREQYF.

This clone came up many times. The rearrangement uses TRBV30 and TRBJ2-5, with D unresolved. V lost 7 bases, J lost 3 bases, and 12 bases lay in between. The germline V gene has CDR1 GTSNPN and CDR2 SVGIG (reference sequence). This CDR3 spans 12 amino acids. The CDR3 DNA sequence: TGTGCCTCGATTAATTGGGAAGAGACCCAGTACTTC. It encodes CASINWEETQYF.

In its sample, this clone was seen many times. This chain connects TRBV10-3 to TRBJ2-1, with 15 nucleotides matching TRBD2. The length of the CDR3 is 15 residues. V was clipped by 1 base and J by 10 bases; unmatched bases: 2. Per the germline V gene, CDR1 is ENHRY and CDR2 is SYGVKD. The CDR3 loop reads CAISEWTSGRGEQFF. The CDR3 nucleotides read TGTGCCATCAGTGAGTGGACTAGCGGGAGGGGGGAGCAGTTCTTC.

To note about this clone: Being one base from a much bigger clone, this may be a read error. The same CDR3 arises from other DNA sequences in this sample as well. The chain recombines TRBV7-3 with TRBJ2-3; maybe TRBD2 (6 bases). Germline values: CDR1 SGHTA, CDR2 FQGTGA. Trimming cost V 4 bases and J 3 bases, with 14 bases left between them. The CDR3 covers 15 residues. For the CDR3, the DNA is TGTGCCAGCAGCTCCACAGGCGGGGCTACAGATACGCAGTATTTT. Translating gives CASSSTGGATDTQYF.